This T cell receptor (beta chain) was identified during a study of vaccination effects on CD4 cells after COVID-19. Whole-study results and caveats: Late post-vaccination samples showed marked contraction of infection- and vaccine-induced clones.

The data were produced by immunoSEQ multiplex PCR, yet TCRdb's version contains in-frame clones alone and is incomplete. The sample lists 20,000 to 25,000 clones; roughly 74% were seen once. There are a few counts of this clone. Its antigen is unknown. V was cut by 8 bases and J by 8 bases, with 15 bases left in between. The CDR3 has 12 residues. Per germline, CDR1 SGHTA and CDR2 FQGNSA. Viral peptide pools were used in the ViraFEST assay to expand antigen-specific CD4+ T cells, and sequencing came afterward. After around ten days in culture, the CD4+ T cells were isolated. Recipients of the vaccine had no prior SARS-CoV-2 infection and negative nucleocapsid antibodies. IL-2 at 9 to 10 IU/ml and peptides at 9.5 to 10 ug/ml were added to cultured PBMC, more than 1.5 million per well.

The rearrangement joins TRBV7-2 to TRBJ2-5; no firm D call. Specimen: CD4+ T cells from PBMCs cultured with SARS-CoV-2 spike peptides, collected before COVID-19 vaccination. This receptor was taken from a human donor who received a COVID-19 vaccine. The CDR3 region has the DNA TGTGCCAGCTCCTCCCTGAAAGTAACCCAGTACTTC. This sequence encodes CASSSLKVTQYF.